One sample yielded the 21 T cell receptor beta chains listed below, sequenced in a study of blood T cell repertoires in COVID-19. Generated by immunoSEQ multiplex PCR, the TCRdb table keeps only in-frame clones and is missing some. Seen here are about 190,000 clones, around nine tenths observed once, and the top ten hold about 6.3%. The sequencing input was peripheral blood. The receptors were sampled from a man aged 35 to 55 with active or convalescent COVID-19.

The V call is TRBV6-5, the J call TRBJ2-7; a weak D match, TRBD2 (6 bases). The CDR3 extends over 16 amino acids. With 2 bases removed from V and 0 bases from J, the gap between germline ends came to 14 bases. The germline V gene encodes CDR1 MNHEY and CDR2 SVGAGI. The CDR3 DNA sequence: TGTGCCAGCAGTTACATTAGCGGTACACTCTCCTACGAGCAGTACTTC. Its protein is CASSYISGTLSYEQYF.

The CDR3 region has the DNA TGCAGCGTGGACAGGATTCTCTATGGCTACACCTTC. This gives the protein CSVDRILYGYTF. The V call is TRBV29-1, the J call TRBJ1-2, with TRBD1 matching over 7 bases. The germline V gene encodes CDR1 SQVTM and CDR2 ANQGSEA. V dropped 6 bases and J dropped 4; count of bases not matched to a gene: 5. CDR3 length: 12 amino acids.

This chain links TRBV6-5 with TRBJ2-2; possible D gene TRBD1, 6 bases. Deletions cut 4 bases from V and 1 base from J, with 7 bases between. Germline V CDR1 and CDR2: MNHEY, SVGAGI. The CDR3 is made up of 14 amino acids. CDR3 in DNA: TGTGCCAGCAGTTTGGACAGGAACACCGGGGAGCTGTTTTTT. It translates to CASSLDRNTGELFF.

V is TRBV25-1 and J is TRBJ1-1; 7 bases align to TRBD1. The trim removed 4 bases at V and 0 bases at J, leaving 5 bases unmatched. The CDR3 is made up of 15 amino acids. The germline gives CDR1 MGHDK, CDR2 SYGVNS. CDR3 amino acids: CASSAVGQMNTEAFF. The CDR3, as DNA: TGTGCCAGCAGTGCAGTGGGACAGATGAACACTGAAGCTTTCTTT.

V and J are TRBV19 and TRBJ2-5; D might be TRBD1 (6 bases). V lost 5 bases, J lost 5 bases, and 12 bases lay in between. This CDR3 region has 13 residues. The germline CDR1 and CDR2 sequences are LNHDA and SQIVND (reference sequence). CDR3 in amino acids: CASSPGTYETQYF. The CDR3 DNA sequence: TGTGCCAGTAGTCCCGGGACATACGAGACCCAGTACTTC.

The J gene is TRBJ1-1, the V gene TRBV6-5; the D gene is possibly TRBD1 (6 bases). Trimming removed 6 bases from V and 7 bases from J, with 21 bases in between. There are 15 residues in the CDR3. CDR1 is MNHEY, CDR2 SVGAGI, per germline. CDR3 in DNA: TGTGCCAGCAGCCCACGCTCCCTAGAGGGGGTTGAAGCTTTCTTT. It encodes CASSPRSLEGVEAFF.

The V gene is TRBV12-3 or TRBV12-4, the J gene TRBJ1-2; maybe TRBD1 (6 bases). This CDR3 contains 12 residues. V lost 3 bases to trimming and J lost 8 bases, with 10 bases between them. The CDR3 here is CASSFPRGGYTF. As DNA, the CDR3 is TGTGCCAGCAGTTTCCCGAGGGGGGGCTACACCTTC.

The chain is built from TRBV6-4 and TRBJ2-7; weak D call: TRBD2 (5 bases). The V gene lost 4 bases and the J gene lost 3 bases, with 7 bases spanning the gap. The length of the CDR3 is 12 residues. Germline lookup yields CDR1 MRHNA and CDR2 SNTAGT. CDR3 nucleotide sequence: TGTGCCAGCAGTGCACGGGACTACGAGCAGTACTTC. Translation: CASSARDYEQYF.

V gene TRBV29-1 combines with J gene TRBJ1-4, with TRBD1 as a possible D gene (5 bases). CDR3 length: 11 amino acids. Germline V gene lookup returns CDR1 SQVTM and CDR2 ANQGSEA. With 6 bases removed from V and 8 bases from J, the gap between germline ends came to 10 bases. The CDR3 DNA reads TGCAGCGTGGGGGAGGGGGAAAAACTGTTTTTT. Protein product: CSVGEGEKLFF.

DNA for the CDR3: TGTGCCAGCAGTTTGGGGACTCGACAAGAGACCCAGTACTTC. Translation gives CASSLGTRQETQYF. This rearrangement joins TRBV28 to TRBJ2-5; D is possibly TRBD2 (6 bases). V was pared by 3 bases and J by 2 bases, with 10 bases between. The CDR3 runs 14 residues. Germline values: CDR1 MDHEN, CDR2 SYDVKM.

This chain links TRBV7-2 with TRBJ2-7; TRBD2 matches 8 bases. This CDR3 is built from 14 residues. Germline V gene data show CDR1 as SGHTA and CDR2 as FQGNSA. Trimming at V came to 6 bases and at J to 5 bases, leaving 9 bases not matched to a gene. CDR3 protein: CASSYSTGGNEQYF. The CDR3, as DNA: TGTGCCAGCAGTTACTCCACGGGGGGGAACGAGCAGTACTTC.

The V gene is TRBV7-6, the J gene TRBJ2-7, with 8 bases aligning to TRBD1. V shed 0 bases and J 5 bases; nucleotides not matched to a gene: 3. CDR3 length: 14 residues. Germline V lookup: CDR1 SGHVS, CDR2 FNYEAQ. Here the CDR3 DNA reads TGTGCCAGCAGCTTAGCAGACAGGGGACACGAGCAGTACTTC. Residues: CASSLADRGHEQYF.

J is TRBJ1-5 and V is TRBV7-2; TRBD1 is a possible D gene (6 bases). This CDR3 has 13 residues. Trimming stripped 5 bases from V and 5 bases from J, with 10 bases between. CDR1 and CDR2 (germline): SGHTA, FQGNSA. The CDR3 protein is CASSPQGYQPQHF. The CDR3 bases are TGTGCCAGCAGCCCTCAGGGGTATCAGCCCCAGCATTTT.

The chain is built from TRBV5-6 and TRBJ2-2, with 10 nucleotides matching TRBD1. Germline CDR1 SGHDT, CDR2 YYEEEE. This CDR3 spans 15 amino acids. V shed 4 bases, J shed 4 bases, and the junction held 4 bases outside the gene matches. The CDR3 nucleotides read TGTGCCAGCAGCCCAGACAGGGGGCTCACCGGGGAGCTGTTTTTT. Translation: CASSPDRGLTGELFF.

This rearrangement joins TRBV10-3 to TRBJ1-1; D may be TRBD1 (6 bases). Germline CDR1 reads ENHRY; CDR2 reads SYGVKD. CDR3 length equals 13 residues. The V end was cut by 5 bases, the J end by 11 bases, with 18 bases between. The CDR3 sequence: CAISIQGSLEAFF. The CDR3 nucleotides are TGTGCCATCAGTATACAGGGATCTCTGGAGGCTTTCTTT.

The chain employs TRBV28 and TRBJ1-5; D is possibly TRBD1 (6 bases). In germline, CDR1 is MDHEN, CDR2 SYDVKM. Trimming cost V 5 bases and J 9 bases, with 11 bases left between them. The length of the CDR3 is 12 residues. This CDR3 reads CASSEGGGPQHF. DNA for the CDR3: TGTGCCAGCAGTGAAGGGGGTGGGCCCCAGCATTTT.

The chain joins TRBV11-1 to TRBJ1-6; TRBD1 matches at 8 bases. Germline V CDR1 and CDR2: SGHAT, FQDESV (reference sequence). CDR3 length: 15 residues. V shed 5 bases and J 7 bases; nucleotides not matched to a gene: 7. The CDR3 region has the DNA TGTGCCAGCAGCGCGGGGGGGGACAGGAATTCACCCCTCCACTTT. Translated, it gives CASSAGGDRNSPLHF.

The chain carries TRBV6-4 and TRBJ2-1; 13 nucleotides match TRBD2. Germline V gene lookup returns CDR1 MRHNA and CDR2 SNTAGT. V lost 0 bases, J lost 1 base, and 3 bases stayed unmatched. This CDR3 has 18 amino acids. Here the CDR3 DNA reads TGTGCCAGCAGTGACTCGACTAGCGGGGGGTCTTCCTACAATGAGCAGTTCTTC. Amino acid sequence: CASSDSTSGGSSYNEQFF.

The V call is TRBV10-1, the J call TRBJ2-7, with D possibly being TRBD2 (7 bases). This CDR3 contains 14 residues. Deletions cut 4 bases from V and 1 base from J, with 11 bases between. Germline V lookup: CDR1 WNHNN, CDR2 SYGVQD (reference sequence). The CDR3 DNA is TGCGCCAGCAGTGGTCGGGGGGCGTCCTACGAGCAGTACTTC. This translates into CASSGRGASYEQYF.

V usage is TRBV21-1 and J usage is TRBJ1-6. TRBV21-1 is flagged as a pseudogene. CDR3 length equals 17 residues. The CDR3 loop is CASILKRIGEPNSPLHF. Here the CDR3 DNA reads TGTGCCAGCATCCTAAAACGGATCGGGGAACCAAATTCACCCCTCCACTTT.

This clone has a handful of counts. The rearrangement joins TRBV11-1 to TRBJ2-5; D is possibly TRBD2 (5 bases). The CDR3 is made up of 15 amino acids. V was pared by 5 bases and J by 0 bases, with 13 bases between. Germline V gene lookup returns CDR1 SGHAT and CDR2 FQDESV (reference sequence). CDR3 protein: CASSTRASYQETQYF. Written as DNA, the CDR3 is TGTGCCAGCAGCACTAGGGCCTCGTACCAAGAGACCCAGTACTTC.